This section outlines one TCR beta chain sequence together with its context. Its target is unknown. Profiling relied on immunoSEQ multiplex PCR, and the TCRdb table lists in-frame clones only, not all of them. The data show 13,000 to 15,000 clones, roughly 98% seen once. This specimen belongs to a study of monozygotic twins with cystic fibrosis. Study-wide results and caveats: The repertoire was suggested to be naive-dominated, clonality median around 0.0095.

Trimming removed 2 bases at V and 2 bases at J, with 12 bases between. CDR3 length: 15 amino acids. CDR1 and CDR2 from the germline V gene are MNHNS and SASEGT. Sequences were obtained from blood. The V gene is TRBV6-1, the J gene TRBJ1-2; no clear D. The TCR sequence derives from a girl aged 2-9 years with cystic fibrosis. The CDR3 nucleotides are TGTGCCAGCAGTGAATCAAGGAGCCGGAACTATGGCTACACCTTC. This codes for CASSESRSRNYGYTF.